The present T cell receptor (beta chain) was sequenced within a study of control samples from healthy donors and cancer patients. V lost 4 bases to trimming and J lost 3 bases, with 16 bases between them. This CDR3 is 15 amino acids long. Germline CDR1 SGDLS, CDR2 YYNGEE. Measured with immunoSEQ multiplex PCR; TCRdb has only the in-frame clones, and not every one. The sample consists of 40,000 to 55,000 clones, 70% to 90% of them appearing once. This rearrangement joins TRBV9 to TRBJ1-2; D remains ambiguous. The specimen was PBMCs. The clonotype comes from a woman aged 60-75 years with lung cancer. The CDR3 reads CASSSGRTLDYGYTF. The CDR3 DNA is TGTGCCAGCAGCTCCGGACGGACCCTAGACTATGGCTACACCTTC.